This T cell receptor (beta chain) is from a study of T cells in Graves' hyperthyroidism and ophthalmopathy. Overall study results and limits: Most expanded thyroid clonotypes above 0.001 recurred in blood. Ophthalmopathy, which appeared later, was predicted by the model a median approximately 6 months before onset.

Amplification yielded TCR beta CDR3 regions, with RNA transcripts as the source. The primer set for the first-round RT-PCR of the TCR CDR3 was HTBI. A single record per CDR3 protein comes from TCRdb applying MiXCR to the multiplex PCR reads. The sample records 600,000 to 700,000 distinct CDR3 sequences, 45% being singletons. Per germline, CDR1 SGHTA and CDR2 FQGNSA. This CDR3 comprises 17 residues. J lost 7 bases, V lost 5 bases, and 14 bases had no gene match. This clonotype was seen many times. Antigen: not known. Those patients with uncontrolled infection, other autoimmune disease, pregnancy or lactation were excluded. Each diagnosis drew on symptoms, thyroxine, TRAb, thyroid ultrasound and orbital computed tomography findings.

This chain connects TRBV7-2 to TRBJ1-6; 7 bases are shared with TRBD1. The sample was peripheral blood or thyroid tissue (not recorded which). The TCR was taken from an adult man with Graves' disease, either hyperthyroidism or ophthalmopathy (not recorded which). CDR3 nucleotides: TGTGCCAGCAGCGTTAGTAGACCCGGGACAGACAATTCACCCCTCCACTTT. Its translation: CASSVSRPGTDNSPLHF. The whole variable domain, filled in from reference TRBV7-2 and TRBJ1-6, reads GAGVSQSPSNKVTEKGKDVELRCDPISGHTALYWYRQSLGQGLEFLIYFQGNSAPDKSGLPSDRFSAERTGGSVSTLTIQRTQQEDSAVYLCASSVSRPGTDNSPLHFGNGTRLTVT.